These 17 T cell receptor beta chains were sequenced from one sample in a study of T cell responses to AZD1222 COVID-19 vaccine. Some clones are missing from TCRdb's copy, which holds only in-frame ones; the method was immunoSEQ multiplex PCR. The sample holds 90,000 to 120,000 clones, just over 90% seen once. Specimen: peripheral blood, collected 28 days after the second AZD1222 dose. Source of these receptors: an adult who received the AZD1222 COVID-19 vaccine.

This clone was detected only once. This chain uses TRBV7-2 with TRBJ2-1, with D tentatively TRBD1 or TRBD2 (5 bases each). V was shortened by 1 base and J by 10 bases, with 8 bases between the two germline ends. This CDR3 region has 12 residues. Germline assignment: CDR1 SGHTA and CDR2 FQGNSA. The CDR3 loop is CASSLVGVEQFF. Written as DNA, the CDR3 is TGTGCCAGCAGCTTAGTGGGGGTAGAGCAGTTCTTC.

The chain combines TRBV4-2 with TRBJ2-6; unclear D gene. This CDR3 region has 16 residues. CDR1 LGHNA and CDR2 YNFKEQ come from the germline V gene. V was clipped by 0 bases and J by 2 bases, with 8 bases between them. As DNA, the CDR3 is TGTGCCAGCAGCCAAGATTCCGGAACTGGGGCCAACGTCCTGACTTTC. Translated, it gives CASSQDSGTGANVLTF.

This clone was seen once. The J gene is TRBJ1-2, the V gene TRBV5-1; 8 nucleotides align to TRBD1. V gave up 0 bases and J gave up 7 bases; unmatched junction bases: 5. CDR1 is SGHRS, CDR2 YFSETQ, per germline. The CDR3 has 14 amino acids. The CDR3 DNA is TGCGCCAGCAGCTTGGCACAGGGGGTTGGTGGCTACACCTTC. Its translation is CASSLAQGVGGYTF.

The chain couples TRBV3-1 (or the pseudogene TRBV3-2) to TRBJ2-1; 8 bases line up with TRBD2. J gave up 4 bases and V 2 bases, and 10 bases lay outside the gene matches. CDR3 length: 17 residues. From germline, CDR1 is LGHDT and CDR2 YNNKEL (reference sequence). The CDR3 coding sequence is TGTGCCAGCAGCCAACGTCCGGGACTAGTTGCATACAATGAGCAGTTCTTC. This encodes CASSQRPGLVAYNEQFF.

The chain combines TRBV27 with TRBJ2-3; D is uncertain. The ends were cut back, 1 base at V and 5 bases at J, with 13 bases in the middle. The CDR3 is made up of 15 amino acids. In germline, CDR1 is MNHEY, CDR2 SMNVEV (reference sequence). CDR3 nucleotides: TGTGCCAGCAGTTTATTAGCCGTAATCGGAGATACGCAGTATTTT. Its translation is CASSLLAVIGDTQYF.

V usage is TRBV12-3 or TRBV12-4 and J usage is TRBJ1-1; no clear D. The V end lost 6 bases, the J end lost 4 bases, and 3 bases lay between the germline ends. This CDR3 has 10 residues. The CDR3 sequence is CASRGTEAFF. The CDR3 coding sequence is TGTGCCAGCAGGGGCACTGAAGCTTTCTTT.

The CDR3 spells CASSPIGTEAFF. CDR3 DNA: TGTGCCAGCAGTCCGATCGGCACTGAAGCTTTCTTT. The chain joins TRBV2 to TRBJ1-1; no clear D. The CDR3 extends over 12 amino acids. V shed 5 bases and J shed 4 bases, with 8 bases lying between them. Germline V lookup: CDR1 SNHLY, CDR2 FYNNEI. The variable domain in full, with the rest retrieved from reference TRBV2 and TRBJ1-1, is EPEVTQTPSHQVTQMGQEVILRCVPISNHLYFYWYRQILGQKVEFLVSFYNNEISEKSEIFDDQFSVERPDGSNFTLKIRSTKLEDSAMYFCASSPIGTEAFFGQGTRLTVV.

The rearrangement joins TRBV27 to TRBJ2-1; 10 nucleotides match TRBD2. CDR1 is MNHEY and CDR2 is SMNVEV in the germline V gene (reference sequence). The length of the CDR3 is 15 residues. V lost 4 bases, J lost 7 bases, and 7 bases stayed unmatched. CDR3 sequence: CASSWPAGGLNEQFF. The CDR3 nucleotides read TGTGCCAGCAGTTGGCCAGCGGGGGGGTTGAATGAGCAGTTCTTC.

The chain uses TRBV11-2 and TRBJ1-3, with TRBD1 identical over 8 bases. Germline lookup yields CDR1 SGHAT and CDR2 FQNNGV. The V gene end was trimmed by 0 bases and the J gene end by 4 bases; junction bases not matched to a gene: 5. The CDR3 extends over 16 amino acids. As DNA, the CDR3 is TGTGCCAGCAGCTTAGATCGAACAGGGGGAGGAAACACCATATATTTT. Amino acids: CASSLDRTGGGNTIYF.

The J gene is TRBJ2-3, the V gene TRBV11-2, with D unresolved. Trimming pared 5 bases from V and 2 bases from J, leaving 5 bases between. The CDR3 is made up of 12 amino acids. CDR1 and CDR2 (germline): SGHAT, FQNNGV. The CDR3 here is CASSTYTDTQYF. The CDR3 nucleotides are TGTGCCAGCAGCACCTACACAGATACGCAGTATTTT.

This chain uses TRBV2 with TRBJ1-1; no clear D. In germline, CDR1 is SNHLY, CDR2 FYNNEI. The CDR3 is 10 amino acids. V was cut by 7 bases and J by 6 bases, with 6 bases left in between. CDR3 coding DNA: TGTGCCAGCATTGAGGCTGAAGCTTTCTTT. It is translated as CASIEAEAFF.

The chain recombines TRBV5-4 with TRBJ2-2; 7 bases are a match to TRBD2. This CDR3 contains 15 residues. V dropped 4 bases and J dropped 0; count of bases not matched to a gene: 3. Looked up from germline, CDR1 is SGHNT and CDR2 is YYREEE (reference sequence). This CDR3 reads CASSRLAPNTGELFF. CDR3 bases: TGTGCCAGCAGCCGACTAGCACCGAACACCGGGGAGCTGTTTTTT.

This clone was observed once. The chain joins TRBV28 to TRBJ1-5; D is ambiguous. Germline values: CDR1 MDHEN, CDR2 SYDVKM. V lost 10 bases, J lost 0 bases, and 16 bases lay in between. The CDR3 sequence is 15 residues long. The chain's CDR3 is CATAGIGYSNQPQHF. The CDR3 DNA follows: TGTGCCACCGCTGGGATCGGGTATAGCAATCAGCCCCAGCATTTT.

V gene TRBV12-3 or TRBV12-4 combines with J gene TRBJ2-7; D uncertain. V was cut by 8 bases and J by 9 bases, with 5 bases left in between. This CDR3 is 8 amino acids long. The CDR3 region is CASSVQYF. Written as DNA, the CDR3 is TGTGCCAGCTCGGTGCAGTACTTC.

The V gene is TRBV7-9, the J gene TRBJ2-5; 9 bases align to TRBD1. The V segment lost 2 bases and the J segment 5 bases; nucleotides outside the gene matches: 9. CDR1 and CDR2 (germline): SEHNR, FQNEAQ (reference sequence). This CDR3 has 16 residues. The CDR3 loop reads CASSLTPPGTGETQYF. In DNA, the CDR3 is TGTGCCAGCAGCTTAACTCCCCCCGGGACAGGGGAGACCCAGTACTTC.

This clone was observed a handful of times. The chain links TRBV7-2 to TRBJ2-2; D is possibly TRBD2 (5 bases). Germline-derived CDR1 and CDR2 are SGHTA and FQGNSA. The CDR3 totals 13 residues. V was shortened by 3 bases and J by 7 bases, with 9 bases between the two germline ends. Here the CDR3 reads CASSFFAGGELFF. The CDR3 bases are TGTGCCAGCAGCTTTTTTGCGGGCGGGGAGCTGTTTTTT.

The chain recombines TRBV27 with TRBJ2-7; no reliable D call. V dropped 6 bases and J dropped 0 bases, with 15 bases sitting between them. The CDR3 length is 15 residues. Germline assignment: CDR1 MNHEY and CDR2 SMNVEV (reference sequence). CDR3 nucleotides: TGTGCCAGCAGGGAAGGTCAGCCAGGCTCCTACGAGCAGTACTTC. It specifies CASREGQPGSYEQYF.